This TCR beta chain derives from a study of blood T cell repertoires in COVID-19. About the study: Spain, Italy and the United States supplied samples that represented acute and convalescent COVID-19. Sources were T cells, B-cell-depleted T cells, or PBMCs; the material itself was cDNA or gDNA.

In the source study's methods: Reference gene primer amplification yielded estimated nucleated cell counts. Profiling relied on immunoSEQ multiplex PCR, and the TCRdb table lists in-frame clones only, not all of them. That table supplies the V and J calls and clone size; D and trimming were determined from the DNA. The table has 40,000 or so clones, just over 85% seen once. The germline CDR1 and CDR2 sequences are SGHTA and FQGNSA. The CDR3 spans 19 residues. After removal of 3 bases from V and 8 bases from J, the junction contained 18 bases not matched to a gene. The genes are TRBV7-2 and TRBJ2-1, with 11 positions matching TRBD2. Sample: peripheral blood. The TCR was taken from a man aged 35-49 years with active COVID-19. CDR3 amino acids: CASSFNLFRTSGRGDEQFF. DNA of the CDR3: TGTGCCAGCAGCTTTAACCTATTCCGGACTAGCGGGCGAGGCGATGAGCAGTTCTTC.